The sequence of this TCR beta chain was determined in a study of cytomegalovirus exposure and HLA in healthy donors. Study conclusions and caveats: In a later analysis, HLA-associated TCR beta chains were more clonally expanded than equally common others. Among TCR beta chains, those listed as cytomegalovirus-associated numbered 164. Later analysis placed DRB1 highest and HLA-C lowest in TCR association rates, which differed by HLA locus.

PCR primers comprised 60 Vbeta and 13 Jbeta primers. Generated by immunoSEQ multiplex PCR, the TCRdb table keeps only in-frame clones and is missing some. The data show about 80,000 clones, about 80% seen once. Trimming cost V 6 bases and J 2 bases, with 14 bases left between them. Looked up from germline, CDR1 is SNHLY and CDR2 is FYNNEI. The CDR3 loop spans 14 amino acids. On this clone: Antigen unknown.

V usage is TRBV2 and J usage is TRBJ2-7; D is unresolved. Sequenced: PBMCs. This sequence was found in a man aged 45-65 years in good health and CMV-seropositive. The CDR3 reads CASRSEQYTYEQYF. CDR3 coding DNA: TGTGCCAGCAGAAGTGAACAGTATACCTACGAGCAGTACTTC.